This entry lists 10 T cell receptor beta chains sequenced from one sample in a study of blood T cell repertoires in COVID-19. Assay used: immunoSEQ multiplex PCR; TCRdb lists only in-frame clones, some missing. The table has under 70,000 clones, around 67% seen once. The sequencing sample was made of peripheral blood. The receptors here all came from a woman in her sixties or seventies with acute or convalescent COVID-19.

The DNA of the CDR3 is TGTGCCAGCAAGGGACAGATGGGGGACGAGCAGTACGTC. It specifies CASKGQMGDEQYV. V is TRBV2 and J is TRBJ2-7; 7 bases align to TRBD1. The CDR3 totals 13 residues. The V segment lost 7 bases and the J segment 5 bases; nucleotides outside the gene matches: 8. Germline-derived CDR1 and CDR2 are SNHLY and FYNNEI.

The V gene is TRBV7-9, the J gene TRBJ1-1; 8 bases match TRBD1. V was clipped by 4 bases and J by 9 bases; unmatched bases: 7. CDR3 length: 13 residues. Germline values: CDR1 SEHNR, CDR2 FQNEAQ (reference sequence). In nucleotides, the CDR3 is TGTGCCAGCAGCTACGACAGGGGAGGAAAAGCTTTCTTT. Translation: CASSYDRGGKAFF.

The sample holds a few counts of this clone. The chain joins TRBV6-5 to TRBJ2-3; D unclear. This CDR3 has 13 amino acids. The germline CDR1 and CDR2 sequences are MNHEY and SVGAGI. Trimming took 8 bases from V and 0 from J, leaving 9 bases between them. The CDR3 protein is CASRGPSTDTQYF. In DNA form, the CDR3 reads TGTGCCAGCCGCGGCCCTAGCACAGATACGCAGTATTTT.

Here the CDR3 DNA reads TGTGCCAGCAGCTTGTCCGGACAGTTGAACACTGAAGCTTTCTTT. Amino acid sequence: CASSLSGQLNTEAFF. V gene TRBV5-5 combines with J gene TRBJ1-1, with D perhaps matching TRBD1 (6 bases). Germline V CDR1 and CDR2: SGHKS, YYEKEE (reference sequence). The CDR3 length is 15 residues. V lost 1 base and J lost 0, with 10 bases in between. The variable domain in full, completed from reference TRBV5-5 and TRBJ1-1, reads DAGVTQSPTHLIKTRGQQVTLRCSPISGHKSVSWYQQVLGQGPQFIFQYYEKEERGRGNFPDRFSARQFPNYSSELNVNALLLGDSALYLCASSLSGQLNTEAFFGQGTRLTVV.

J is TRBJ2-7 and V is TRBV5-1, with TRBD1 identical over 11 bases. Germline assignment: CDR1 SGHRS and CDR2 YFSETQ. The length of the CDR3 is 14 residues. With 7 bases clipped from V and 6 bases from J, the junction kept 9 bases outside the gene matches. DNA for the CDR3: TGCGCCAGCGCAAAGGGCGGGACAGGGGGCGAGCAGTACTTC. Protein: CASAKGGTGGEQYF.

This clone has a single count. The rearrangement uses TRBV29-1 and TRBJ2-5; D is possibly TRBD1 (7 bases). The V end lost 1 base, the J end lost 2 bases, and 17 bases lay between the germline ends. Per germline, CDR1 SQVTM and CDR2 ANQGSEA. The CDR3 is made up of 16 amino acids. In DNA form, the CDR3 reads TGCAGCGTTGAAGGGGGCGGGACAGTTCTACAAGAGACCCAGTACTTC. Encoded protein: CSVEGGGTVLQETQYF.

The V call is TRBV3-1 (or the pseudogene TRBV3-2), the J call TRBJ2-7; D is undetermined. The V end lost 6 bases, the J end lost 6 bases, and 12 bases lay between the germline ends. The CDR3 consists of 12 residues. Germline CDR1 and CDR2: LGHDT and YNNKEL (reference sequence). The CDR3 loop is CASSHSGPEQYF. CDR3 bases: TGTGCCAGCAGTCACTCTGGTCCCGAGCAGTACTTC.

About this clone: The junction departs from the called germline gene at one end, perhaps through a read error. The rearrangement uses TRBV15 and TRBJ2-1, with a possible D match to TRBD2 (5 bases). The CDR3 is 12 amino acids. Germline V CDR1 and CDR2: LNHNV, YYDKDF (reference sequence). In nucleotides, the CDR3 is TGTGCCACCAGCCCCGACCGAGAGGGAGCGATCTTC. As protein: CATSPDREGAIF.

The chain joins TRBV7-2 to TRBJ1-1, with TRBD1 identical over 7 bases. Germline trimming cut 3 bases from V and 0 bases from J; bases unmatched to any gene: 4. This CDR3 region has 15 residues. CDR1 SGHTA and CDR2 FQGNSA come from the germline V gene. CDR3: CASSFYTGVNTEAFF. The CDR3 DNA reads TGTGCCAGCAGCTTCTACACAGGGGTGAACACTGAAGCTTTCTTT.

The chain recombines TRBV6-6 with TRBJ2-2, with D perhaps matching TRBD1 (5 bases). Germline V gives CDR1 MNHNY, CDR2 SVGAGI (reference sequence). The V gene lost 7 bases and the J gene lost 2 bases, with 8 bases spanning the gap. The CDR3 has 13 residues. CDR3 sequence (DNA): TGTGCCAGCAAGCAGGGAAACACCGGGGAGCTGTTTTTT. Translated: CASKQGNTGELFF.